This T cell receptor (beta chain) was identified during a study of T cell responses to AZD1222 COVID-19 vaccine. Turning to the study itself: Researchers grouped second doses given at about 4 or about 12 weeks into one pool. Study findings and constraints: Spike-spanning, vaccine-associated CD4 TCRs were dominant at 160-218 and 743-854. Repertoires were collected only later (after the peak T cell response had occurred).

Data came from immunoSEQ multiplex PCR; TCRdb stores just in-frame clones and leaves some out. Of approximately 150,000 clones in the sample, roughly 90% were seen once. V gave up 5 bases and J gave up 6 bases, with 8 bases separating them. This CDR3 has 11 residues. CDR1 is MNHEY and CDR2 is SVGEGT in the germline V gene. Comments on this clone: Its antigen is currently unknown.

The sequence was obtained from an adult in good health. The material sequenced was peripheral blood, taken on day 0 of AZD1222 vaccination. The V and J genes are TRBV6-2 or TRBV6-3 and TRBJ2-7, with D uncertain. The CDR3 DNA sequence: TGTGCCAGCAGTAGGAGCCGCGAGCAGTACTTC. This encodes CASSRSREQYF.